The clone carrying this T cell receptor beta chain was detected only once. These data come from a study of technical replicates of blood from four donors. Produced via immunoSEQ multiplex PCR; TCRdb's table is partial and in-frame only. Of over 65,000 clones detected, about 93% appear once; the ten largest clones hold under 0.3%. Material for sequencing was T cells isolated from PBMCs. This clonotype was sampled from a human donor in good health.

Written as DNA, the CDR3 is TGTGCCAGTAGTATCGGGAGTAATAATTCACCCCTCCACTTT. Protein: CASSIGSNNSPLHF. The chain recombines TRBV19 with TRBJ1-6; D uncertain. Germline loops: CDR1 LNHDA, CDR2 SQIVND (reference sequence). The CDR3 has 14 residues. Trimming stripped 3 bases from V and 5 bases from J, with 8 bases between. The full variable domain, with the rest looked up from reference TRBV19 and TRBJ1-6, is DGGITQSPKYLFRKEGQNVTLSCEQNLNHDAMYWYRQDPGQGLRLIYYSQIVNDFQKGDIAEGYSVSREKKESFPLTVTSAQKNPTAFYLCASSIGSNNSPLHFGNGTRLTVT.